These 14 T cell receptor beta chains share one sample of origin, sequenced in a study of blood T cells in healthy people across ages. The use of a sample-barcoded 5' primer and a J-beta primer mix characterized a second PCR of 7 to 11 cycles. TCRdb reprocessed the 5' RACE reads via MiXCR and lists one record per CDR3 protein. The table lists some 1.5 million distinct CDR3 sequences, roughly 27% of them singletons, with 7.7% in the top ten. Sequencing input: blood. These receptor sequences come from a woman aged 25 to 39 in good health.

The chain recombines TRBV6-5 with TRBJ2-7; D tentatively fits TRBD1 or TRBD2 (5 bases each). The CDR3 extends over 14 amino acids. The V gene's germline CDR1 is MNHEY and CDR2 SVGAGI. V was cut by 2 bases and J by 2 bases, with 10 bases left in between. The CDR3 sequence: CASSYLGTTYEQYF. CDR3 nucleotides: TGTGCCAGCAGTTACCTGGGGACGACCTACGAGCAGTACTTC.

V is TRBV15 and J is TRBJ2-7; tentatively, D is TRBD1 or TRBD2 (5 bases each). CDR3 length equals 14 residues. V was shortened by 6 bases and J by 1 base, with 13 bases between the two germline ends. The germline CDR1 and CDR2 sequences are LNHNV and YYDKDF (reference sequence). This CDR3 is CATRYGTASYEQYF. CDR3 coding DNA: TGTGCCACCAGATACGGGACGGCATCCTACGAGCAGTACTTC.

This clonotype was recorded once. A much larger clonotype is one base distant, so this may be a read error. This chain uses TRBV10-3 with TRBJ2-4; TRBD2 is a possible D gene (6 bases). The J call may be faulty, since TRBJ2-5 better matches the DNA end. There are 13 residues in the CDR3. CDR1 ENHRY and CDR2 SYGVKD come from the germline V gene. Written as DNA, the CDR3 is TGTGCCGTCAGTAGGGACTCCCAAAAGACCCAGTACTTC. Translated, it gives CAVSRDSQKTQYF.

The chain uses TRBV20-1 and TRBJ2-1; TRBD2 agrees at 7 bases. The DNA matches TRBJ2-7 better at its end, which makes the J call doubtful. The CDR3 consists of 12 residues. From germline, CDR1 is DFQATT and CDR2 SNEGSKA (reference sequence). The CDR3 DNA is TGCAGTGCTCCCGACGCGGGAGATGAGCAGTACTTC. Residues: CSAPDAGDEQYF.

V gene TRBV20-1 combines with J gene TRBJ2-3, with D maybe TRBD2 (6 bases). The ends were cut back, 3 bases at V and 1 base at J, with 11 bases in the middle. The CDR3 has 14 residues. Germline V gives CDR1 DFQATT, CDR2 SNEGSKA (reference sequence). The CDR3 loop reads CSASLGLRTDTQYF. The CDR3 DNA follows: TGCAGTGCTAGCTTGGGACTTCGCACAGATACGCAGTATTTT.

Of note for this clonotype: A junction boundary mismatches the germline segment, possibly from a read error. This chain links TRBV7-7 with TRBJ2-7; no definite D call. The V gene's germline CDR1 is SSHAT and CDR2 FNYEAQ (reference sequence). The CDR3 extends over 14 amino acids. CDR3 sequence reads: CVSSLNEQSYEQYF. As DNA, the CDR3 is TGTGTCAGCAGCTTGAACGAACAATCCTACGAGCAGTACTTC.

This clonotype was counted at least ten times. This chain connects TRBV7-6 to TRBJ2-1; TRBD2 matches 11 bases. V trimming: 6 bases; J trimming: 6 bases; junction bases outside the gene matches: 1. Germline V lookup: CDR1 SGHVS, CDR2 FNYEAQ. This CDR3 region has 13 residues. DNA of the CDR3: TGTGCCAGCAGGGGGACTAGCGGCAATGAGCAGTTCTTC. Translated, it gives CASRGTSGNEQFF.

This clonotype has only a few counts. The CDR3 bases are TGTGCCAGCAGCACCGGGCTAAGTCAGCCCCAGCATTTT. Translated: CASSTGLSQPQHF. V and J are TRBV7-2 and TRBJ1-5; no clear D. With 5 bases removed from V and 6 bases from J, the gap between germline ends came to 11 bases. The CDR3 consists of 13 residues. Germline V lookup: CDR1 SGHTA, CDR2 FQGNSA.

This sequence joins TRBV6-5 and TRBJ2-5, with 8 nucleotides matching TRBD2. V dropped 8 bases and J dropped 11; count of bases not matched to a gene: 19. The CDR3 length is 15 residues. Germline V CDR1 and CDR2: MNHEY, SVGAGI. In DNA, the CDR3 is TGTGCCAGCCGACTGACTAGCGATCCCTACAATGAGCAGTACTTC. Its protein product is CASRLTSDPYNEQYF.

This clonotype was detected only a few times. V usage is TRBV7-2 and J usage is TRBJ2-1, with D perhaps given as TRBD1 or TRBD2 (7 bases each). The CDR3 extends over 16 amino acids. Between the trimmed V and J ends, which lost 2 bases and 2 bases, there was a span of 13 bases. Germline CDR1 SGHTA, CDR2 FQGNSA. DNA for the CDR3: TGTGCCAGCAGCTTACAGGGGGGAGGGACCTACAATGAGCAGTTCTTC. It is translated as CASSLQGGGTYNEQFF.

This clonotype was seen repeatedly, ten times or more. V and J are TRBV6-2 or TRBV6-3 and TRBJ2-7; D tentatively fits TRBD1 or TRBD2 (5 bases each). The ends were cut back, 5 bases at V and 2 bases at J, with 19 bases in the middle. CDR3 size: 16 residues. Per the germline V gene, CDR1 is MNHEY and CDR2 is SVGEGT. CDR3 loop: CASSPPRDAGTYEQYF. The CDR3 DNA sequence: TGTGCCAGCAGTCCACCTCGGGACGCTGGTACCTACGAGCAGTACTTC.

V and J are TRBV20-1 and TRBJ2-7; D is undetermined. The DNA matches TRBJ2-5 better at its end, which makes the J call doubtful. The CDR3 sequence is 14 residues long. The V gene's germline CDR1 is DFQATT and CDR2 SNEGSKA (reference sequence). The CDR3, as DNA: TGCAGTGCTAAGGCTACCACCGCCGGCGGGACCCAGTACTTC. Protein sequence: CSAKATTAGGTQYF.

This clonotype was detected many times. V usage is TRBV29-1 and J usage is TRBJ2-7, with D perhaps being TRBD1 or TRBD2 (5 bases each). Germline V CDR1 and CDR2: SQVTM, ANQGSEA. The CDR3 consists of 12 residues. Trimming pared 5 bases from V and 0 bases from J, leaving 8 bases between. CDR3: CSVSGTSYEQYF. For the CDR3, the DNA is TGCAGCGTTTCAGGGACCTCCTACGAGCAGTACTTC.

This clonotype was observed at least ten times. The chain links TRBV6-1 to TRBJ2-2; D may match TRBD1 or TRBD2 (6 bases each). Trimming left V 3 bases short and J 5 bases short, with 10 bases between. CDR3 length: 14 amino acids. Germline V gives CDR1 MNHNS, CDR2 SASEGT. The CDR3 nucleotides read TGTGCCAGCAGTGAGGGGGGCGGAACCGGGGAGCTGTTTTTT. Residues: CASSEGGGTGELFF.